A few counts support the clone carrying this T cell receptor (beta chain). Antigen unknown. V lost 4 bases to trimming and J lost 8 bases, with 12 bases between them. The CDR3 runs 13 residues. The germline gives CDR1 SEHNR, CDR2 FQNEAQ (reference sequence). This specimen belongs to a study of T cell repertoires in cytomegalovirus infection. Study context: Signatures in public TCR beta sequences pointed to both CMV infection and matching HLA type.

Study-level points and caveats: Cumulative frequency (of public TCR beta family members) identified carriers of CMV plus the relevant HLA. Dominant in the ex vivo response were TCR beta clonotypes restricted by HLA-C and specific for CMV.

TCRdb independently ran MiXCR on the reads; one entry per CDR3 protein. The sample consists of around 450,000 distinct CDR3 sequences, approximately 31% of them appearing once. The chain links TRBV7-9 to TRBJ1-5; D perhaps matches TRBD1 (5 bases). Material for sequencing was PBMCs. This sequence originates from a human donor in good health (CMV status not recorded). Some clones in this sample may be carry-over from other donors' samples. CDR3: CASSYRSQEPQHF. The CDR3 region has the DNA TGTGCCAGCAGCTACAGGAGCCAGGAGCCCCAGCATTTT.